Listed below are T cell receptor beta chains from one sample, sequenced in a study of Ad26.COV2.S vaccination and SARS-CoV-2 variants. Clones were read by immunoSEQ multiplex PCR, and TCRdb kept only the in-frame ones, dropping some. The table has approximately 500,000 clones, roughly nine tenths seen once; the top ten hold roughly 13%. The input for sequencing was peripheral blood, taken in a trial of Ad26.COV2.S vaccine versus placebo. Receptors were obtained from a person aged 18-60 years who received the Ad26.COV2.S COVID-19 vaccine or a placebo. The conserved cysteine and the conserved F or W are not part of the CDR3 here. Rows give clone size only sometimes, using once, few, many, or a class for an expanded clone.

TRBV9	NA	15	TRBJ2-3	ASSSRLGGDFTDTQY
TRBV4-3	NA	12	TRBJ1-3	ASSQAILGNTIY
TRBV7-2	NA	13	TRBJ2-7	ASSLGLGGLYEQY
TRBV5-5	NA	11	TRBJ2-7	ASSAGVPYEQY
TRBV7-2	NA	13	TRBJ1-5	ASSPDGMDNQPQH
TRBV5-4	NA	14	TRBJ1-6	ASSAPDSVTYSPLH
TRBV6-2/TRBV6-3	NA	10	TRBJ2-7	ASSYASYEQY
TRBV15	many	14	TRBJ1-4	ATSRDGGTGAEKLF
TRBV28	NA	12	TRBJ1-1	ASSSTFMNTEAF
TRBV7-9	few	16	TRBJ2-2	ASSSRLGGQVTTGELF
TRBV3-1/TRBV3-2	NA	15	TRBJ2-5	ASSQDWAGGPFETQY
TRBV19	NA	13	TRBJ1-5	ASLGTFYSNQPQH
TRBV6-2/TRBV6-3	NA	9	TRBJ2-5	ASSPVGTQY
TRBV19	NA	14	TRBJ2-2	ASSAPGGDNTGELF
TRBV28	once	14	TRBJ2-2	ASSSPGGTQWRELF
TRBV6-2/TRBV6-3	NA	9	TRBJ1-1	ASSQPAEAF
TRBV7-2	NA	12	TRBJ1-1	ASRWGQGAVGAF
TRBV28	NA	12	TRBJ1-5	ASSLGTLFEPQH
TRBV3-1/TRBV3-2	NA	12	TRBJ2-1	ASSQPLQGNEQF
TRBV9	NA	13	TRBJ2-2	ASSVGAKDTGELF
TRBV19	NA	11	TRBJ1-6	ASMGGAGSPLH
TRBV15	NA	14	TRBJ2-1	ATSRAGDRGYNEQF
TRBV29-1	NA	12	TRBJ2-1	SVALTSGRAQAF
TRBV9	NA	12	TRBJ1-1	ASSPRLGDTEAF
TRBV2	NA	13	TRBJ2-1	ATNGAGEAYNEQF
TRBV13	NA	12	TRBJ2-3	ASSLTSGTDTQY
TRBV9	NA	15	TRBJ2-3	ASSVDPTGGTTDTQY
TRBV4-2	NA	14	TRBJ1-5	ASSQDIGQGYQPQH
TRBV5-1	NA	12	TRBJ2-2	ASSTTPGAGELF
TRBV7-2	NA	12	TRBJ2-3	ASSSGLITDTQY
TRBV30	NA	14	TRBJ2-6	AWSGTGVVWANVLT
TRBV9	NA	13	TRBJ2-2	ASGPTRAGTGELF
TRBV5-1	NA	17	TRBJ1-6	ASSTETGGSSSYNSPLH